This T cell receptor (beta chain) is from a study of cytomegalovirus exposure and HLA in healthy donors. On the study more broadly: For the approximately 400 genotyped donors, approximately 82% fell within the Caucasian-associated ancestry cluster. Study-wide results and limits: Sequencing likely produced, as an artifact, a cluster of highly shared sequence variants. A later analysis reportedly identified an Asian-associated ancestry cluster as carrying fewer N-insertions than the approximately 640-donor mean. Cytomegalovirus association was assigned to under 200 TCR beta chains.

The CDR3 runs 13 residues. Trimming took off 3 bases at V and 4 bases at J, with 9 bases between the two ends. Germline V lookup: CDR1 KGHSH, CDR2 LQKENI. The PCR contained 60 Vbeta and 13 Jbeta primers. Profiled with immunoSEQ multiplex PCR; TCRdb holds only in-frame clones, not every one. The sample has 200,000 or so clones, more than 75% seen once. About this clone itself: Its antigen is as yet unknown.

The chain employs TRBV18 and TRBJ1-2; possibly TRBD1 for D (5 bases). The sample comprised PBMCs. This clonotype was sampled from a woman in her 40s in good health and CMV-seronegative. The CDR3 region has the DNA TGTGCCAGCTCACCTCAGGGTGCCTATGGCTACACCTTC. Translation gives CASSPQGAYGYTF.